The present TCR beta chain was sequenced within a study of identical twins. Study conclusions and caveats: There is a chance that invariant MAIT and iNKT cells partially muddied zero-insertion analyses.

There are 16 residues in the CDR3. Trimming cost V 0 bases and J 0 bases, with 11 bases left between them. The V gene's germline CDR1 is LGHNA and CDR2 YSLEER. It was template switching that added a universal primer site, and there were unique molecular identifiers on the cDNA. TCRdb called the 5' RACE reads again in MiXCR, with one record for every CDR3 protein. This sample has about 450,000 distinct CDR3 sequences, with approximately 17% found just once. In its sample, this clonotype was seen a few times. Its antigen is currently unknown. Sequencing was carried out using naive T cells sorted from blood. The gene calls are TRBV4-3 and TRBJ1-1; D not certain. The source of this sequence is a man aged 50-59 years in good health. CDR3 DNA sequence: TGCGCCAGCAGCCAAGATATCGAGGTCATGAACACTGAAGCTTTCTTT. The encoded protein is CASSQDIEVMNTEAFF.